This is a list of T cell receptor beta chains from one sample in a study of cytomegalovirus exposure and HLA in healthy donors. Repertoires were generated with immunoSEQ multiplex PCR, while TCRdb's copy carries only in-frame clones and drops some. This sample has 150,000 to 200,000 clones, with 65% to 85% found just once. Material for sequencing was PBMCs. Receptors were obtained from a man aged 60 to 75 in good health and CMV-seronegative. Both conserved end residues are part of each CDR3. The order of the fields is V gene, CDR3 protein.

>TRBV5-4
CASSFRVAGEWNEQFF
>TRBV19
CASSRAGGLGDEQFF
>TRBV7-2
CASSQTGVSSYEQYF
>TRBV9
CASSGTSGYNEQFF
>TRBV5-1
CASSLSPGADTQYF
>TRBV28
CASSLETVPYGYTF
>TRBV27
CASSFQQGTYEQYF
>TRBV5-4
CASSPTGGRQETQYF
>TRBV10-3
CAISESSGRAFGTDTQYF
>TRBV28
CASSLRDYRDTQYF
>TRBV2
CASSGARIYNSPLHF
>TRBV5-4
CASSPIEVRSPPRYTF
>TRBV7-9
CASSSILAGGTDTQYF
>TRBV11-2
CASSQTGGATDTQYF
>TRBV21-1
CASSKWVRPGQLFYEQYF
>TRBV7-8
CASSPGGTGGNEQFF
>TRBV9
CASSVAQGINTEAFF
>TRBV5-1
CASSGQRQGGYTF
>TRBV18
CASSPGTGVDTEAFF
>TRBV6-1
CASSGPGRSNQPQHF
>TRBV19
CASSIESGSGSGELFF
>TRBV7-3
CASSLDPGAVAYEQYF
>TRBV5-1
CASVLIAGSYNEQFF
>TRBV9
CASSPPGMNEQFF
>TRBV2
CASRPGLAGGPDTQYF
>TRBV23-1
CASSQSQAYTDTQYF
>TRBV18
CASSPGATTDTQYF
>TRBV28
CASSLGGYYGYTF
>TRBV4-3
CASSHGDRGGSPLHF
>TRBV28
CASSPMGGVRGNTEAFF
>TRBV2
CASKWAGAPYEQYF
>TRBV19
CASSFGLAGGRSSYNEQFF
>TRBV7-2
CASSFGQGQGETQYF
>TRBV5-4
CASSPRGRTSGSEQYF
>TRBV5-4
CASSSGGRIYEQYF
>TRBV25-1
CASSEHKTVGGYTF
>TRBV29-1
CSVAASGRYEQYF
>TRBV7-2
CASSLVQGYTF
>TRBV30
CAWGQVSYEQYF
>TRBV6-6
CASSQGQGSAFF
>TRBV7-7
CASSLAGQDQETQYF
>TRBV27
CASSYRRGSDSPLHF
>TRBV7-6
CASSLRRFGTGNGYTF